This TCR beta chain was profiled in a study of tumor-infiltrating lymphocytes in oesophageal squamous cell carcinoma. In this sample, this clonotype turned up once. Its ends do not fully match the called genes, so a read error is possible. In TCRdb, the PCR reads were re-called with MiXCR into one record per CDR3 protein. In the table there are 15,000 to 20,000 distinct CDR3 sequences, roughly 43% of which are singletons. The germline V gene encodes CDR1 MNHNS and CDR2 SASEGT. The CDR3 consists of 14 residues. The specimen sequenced was normal esophageal tissue next to the tumor. This clonotype originated in a male donor with esophageal squamous cell carcinoma. The rearrangement joins TRBV6-1 to TRBJ2-7; TRBD1 aligns across 8 bases. Here the CDR3 reads CASRHGQGYYEQYF. CDR3 DNA: TGTGCCAGCAGACACGGACAGGGATACTACGAGCAGTACTTT.